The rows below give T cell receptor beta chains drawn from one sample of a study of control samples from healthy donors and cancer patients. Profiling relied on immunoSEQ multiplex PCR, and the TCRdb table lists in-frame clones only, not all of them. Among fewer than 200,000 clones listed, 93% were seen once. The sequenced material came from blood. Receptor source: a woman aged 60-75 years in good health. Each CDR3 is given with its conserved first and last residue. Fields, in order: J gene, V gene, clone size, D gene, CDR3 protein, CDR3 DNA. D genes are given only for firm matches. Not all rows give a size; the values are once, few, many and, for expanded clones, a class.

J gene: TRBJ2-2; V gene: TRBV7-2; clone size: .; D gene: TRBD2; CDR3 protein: CASSLGLAGVNTGELFF; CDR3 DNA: TGTGCCAGCAGCTTGGGACTAGCGGGGGTTAACACCGGGGAGCTGTTTTTT
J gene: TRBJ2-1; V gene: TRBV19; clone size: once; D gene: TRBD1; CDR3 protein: CASSPQGAYNEQFF; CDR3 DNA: TGTGCCAGTAGTCCCCAGGGGGCCTACAATGAGCAGTTCTTC
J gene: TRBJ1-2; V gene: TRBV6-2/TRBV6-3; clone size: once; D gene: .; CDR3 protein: CASSVAALYGYTF; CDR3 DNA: TGTGCCAGCAGTGTTGCAGCCCTCTATGGCTACACCTTC
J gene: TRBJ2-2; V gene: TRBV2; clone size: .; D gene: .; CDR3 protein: CASIPNTGELFF; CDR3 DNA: TGTGCCAGCATCCCTAACACCGGGGAGCTGTTTTTT
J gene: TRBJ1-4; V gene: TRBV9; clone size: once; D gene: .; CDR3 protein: CASSVGWATNEKLFF; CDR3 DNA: TGTGCCAGCAGCGTCGGTTGGGCAACTAATGAAAAACTGTTTTTT
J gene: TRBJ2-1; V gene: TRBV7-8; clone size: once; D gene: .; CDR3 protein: CASSLLLGDLTLSSYNEQFF; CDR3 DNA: TGTGCCAGCAGCCTCCTTCTTGGGGACCTCACCTTAAGCTCCTACAATGAGCAGTTCTTC
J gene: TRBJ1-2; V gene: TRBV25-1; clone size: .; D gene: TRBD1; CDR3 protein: CASSHRQGGNYGYTF; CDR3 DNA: TGTGCCAGCAGCCACCGACAGGGTGGAAACTATGGCTACACCTTC
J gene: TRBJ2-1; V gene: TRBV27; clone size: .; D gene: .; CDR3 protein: CASSTWTQQFF; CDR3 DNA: TGTGCCAGCAGCACATGGACCCAGCAGTTCTTC
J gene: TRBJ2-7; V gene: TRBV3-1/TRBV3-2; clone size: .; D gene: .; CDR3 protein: CASSPINPQDSYEQYF; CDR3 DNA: TGTGCCAGCAGCCCAATAAACCCACAGGACTCCTACGAGCAGTACTTC
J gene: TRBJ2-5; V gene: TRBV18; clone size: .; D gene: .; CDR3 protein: CASSPRGDQYF; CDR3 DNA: TGTGCCAGCTCACCACGGGGTGACCAGTACTTC
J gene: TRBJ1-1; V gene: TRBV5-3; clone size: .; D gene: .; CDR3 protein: CARSFLSPPPGRDQNTEAFF; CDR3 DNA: TGTGCCAGAAGCTTTTTATCCCCACCTCCAGGGAGGGACCAGAACACTGAAGCTTTCTTT
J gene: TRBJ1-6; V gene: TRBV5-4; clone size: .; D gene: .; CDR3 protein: CASSSGVRGSNSPLHF; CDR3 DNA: TGTGCCAGCAGCTCTGGTGTTAGGGGCAGTAATTCACCCCTCCACTTT
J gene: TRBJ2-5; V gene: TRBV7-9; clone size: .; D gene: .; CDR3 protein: CASRPTIGNQETQYF; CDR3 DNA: TGTGCCAGCAGACCAACGATAGGGAACCAAGAGACCCAGTACTTC
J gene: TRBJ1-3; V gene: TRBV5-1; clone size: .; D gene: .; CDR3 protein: CASSLEGPGNTIYF; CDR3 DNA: TGCGCCAGCAGCTTGGAGGGGCCCGGAAACACCATATATTTT
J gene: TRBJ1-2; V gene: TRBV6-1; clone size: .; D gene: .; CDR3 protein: CASSEAVRGYGYTF; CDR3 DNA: TGTGCCAGCAGTGAAGCAGTCAGAGGCTATGGCTACACCTTC
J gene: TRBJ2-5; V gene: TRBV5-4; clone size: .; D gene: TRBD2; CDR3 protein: CASSAGTSGGQETQYF; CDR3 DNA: TGTGCCAGCAGCGCCGGGACTAGCGGGGGTCAAGAGACCCAGTACTTC
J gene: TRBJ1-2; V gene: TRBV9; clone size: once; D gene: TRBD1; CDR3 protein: CASSVDGQGYYGYTF; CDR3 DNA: TGTGCCAGCAGCGTAGACGGACAGGGTTACTATGGCTACACCTTC
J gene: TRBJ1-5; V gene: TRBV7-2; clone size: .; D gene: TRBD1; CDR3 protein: CASSMKQGALQPQHF; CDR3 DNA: TGTGCCAGCAGCATGAAACAGGGGGCGCTTCAGCCCCAGCATTTT
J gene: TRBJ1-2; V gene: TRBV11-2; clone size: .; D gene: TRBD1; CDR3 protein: CASSRQGILYGYTF; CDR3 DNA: TGTGCCAGCAGCCGACAGGGGATACTATATGGCTACACCTTC
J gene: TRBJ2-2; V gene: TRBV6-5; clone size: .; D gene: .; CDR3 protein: CASSPYRQITGELFF; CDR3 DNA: TGTGCCAGCAGTCCCTACCGACAGATCACCGGGGAGCTGTTTTTT
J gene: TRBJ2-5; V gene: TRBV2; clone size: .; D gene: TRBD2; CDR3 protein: CASNLLAGTGETQYF; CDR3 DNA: TGTGCCAGCAATCTTCTAGCGGGGACCGGGGAGACCCAGTACTTC
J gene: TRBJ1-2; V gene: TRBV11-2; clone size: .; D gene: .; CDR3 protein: CASSFGGNGYTF; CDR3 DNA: TGTGCCAGCAGCTTCGGAGGGAATGGCTACACCTTC
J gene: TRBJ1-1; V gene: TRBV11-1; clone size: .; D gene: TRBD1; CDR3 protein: CASSLDRGGVTEAFF; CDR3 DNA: TGTGCCAGCAGCTTGGACAGGGGTGGGGTCACTGAAGCTTTCTTT
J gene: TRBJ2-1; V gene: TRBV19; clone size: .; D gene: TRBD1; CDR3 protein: CASSARGSPYNEQFF; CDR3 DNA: TGTGCCAGTAGTGCCAGGGGGTCCCCTTACAATGAGCAGTTCTTC
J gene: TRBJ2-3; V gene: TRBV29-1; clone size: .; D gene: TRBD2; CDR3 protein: CSAPAGSTDTQYF; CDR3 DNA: TGCAGTGCTCCAGCGGGGAGCACAGATACGCAGTATTTT
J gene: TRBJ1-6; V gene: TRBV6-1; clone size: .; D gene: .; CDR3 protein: CASSEVGTGSSPLHF; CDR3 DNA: TGTGCCAGCAGTGAAGTTGGGACGGGAAGCTCACCCCTCCACTTT
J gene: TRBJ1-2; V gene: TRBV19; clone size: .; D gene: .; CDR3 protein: CASSESGTVPSYTF; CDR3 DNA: TGTGCCAGTAGTGAATCCGGGACCGTTCCGAGCTACACCTTC
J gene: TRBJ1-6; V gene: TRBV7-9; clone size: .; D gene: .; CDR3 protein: CASSLLGLGPLHF; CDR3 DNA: TGTGCCAGCAGCTTACTGGGTCTGGGGCCCCTCCACTTT
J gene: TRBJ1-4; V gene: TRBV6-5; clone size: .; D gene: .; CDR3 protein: CASTSIQGGEKLFF; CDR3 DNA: TGTGCCAGCACCTCAATTCAGGGAGGTGAAAAACTGTTTTTT
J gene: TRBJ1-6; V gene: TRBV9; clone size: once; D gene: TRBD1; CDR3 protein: CASSVAQGAPYNSPLHF; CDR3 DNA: TGTGCCAGCAGCGTAGCTCAGGGGGCGCCCTATAATTCACCCCTCCACTTT
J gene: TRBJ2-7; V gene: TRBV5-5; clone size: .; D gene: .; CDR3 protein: CASSSQGGSYEQYF; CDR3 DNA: TGTGCCAGCAGCTCCCAGGGGGGGTCCTACGAGCAGTACTTC
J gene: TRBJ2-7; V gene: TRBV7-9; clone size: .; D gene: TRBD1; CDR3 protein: CASSSTPGQKYYEQYF; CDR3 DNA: TGTGCCAGCAGCTCGACGCCGGGACAGAAATACTACGAGCAGTACTTC
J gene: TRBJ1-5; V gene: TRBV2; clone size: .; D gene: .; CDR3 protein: CASRVDSNQPQHF; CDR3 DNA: TGTGCCAGCAGGGTTGACAGCAATCAGCCCCAGCATTTT
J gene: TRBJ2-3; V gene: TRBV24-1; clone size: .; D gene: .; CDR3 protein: CATSGENTDTQYF; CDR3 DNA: TGTGCCACCAGTGGCGAGAACACAGATACGCAGTATTTT
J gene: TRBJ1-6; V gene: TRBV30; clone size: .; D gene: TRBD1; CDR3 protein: CAWSRDRGGTPLHF; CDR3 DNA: TGTGCCTGGAGCCGAGACAGGGGGGGGACACCCCTCCACTTT
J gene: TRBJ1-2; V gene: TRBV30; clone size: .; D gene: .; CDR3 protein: CAWSPGNHNYGYTF; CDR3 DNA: TGTGCCTGGAGCCCGGGCAACCATAACTATGGCTACACCTTC
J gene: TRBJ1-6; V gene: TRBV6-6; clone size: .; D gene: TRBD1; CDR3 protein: CASSPNTGAMSPLHF; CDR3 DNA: TGTGCCAGCAGCCCTAATACAGGGGCGATGTCACCCCTCCACTTT
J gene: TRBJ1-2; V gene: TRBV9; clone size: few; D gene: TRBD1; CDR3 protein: CASSEPGQGREGYTF; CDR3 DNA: TGTGCCAGCAGCGAGCCGGGACAGGGCAGGGAGGGCTACACCTTC
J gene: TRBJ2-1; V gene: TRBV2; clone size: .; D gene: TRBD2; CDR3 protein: CASSPGAAGSSYNEQFF; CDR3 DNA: TGTGCCAGCAGCCCCGGCGCAGCGGGAAGCTCCTACAATGAGCAGTTCTTC
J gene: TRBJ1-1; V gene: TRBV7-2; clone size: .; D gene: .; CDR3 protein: CASSSSVNTEAFF; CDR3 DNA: TGTGCCAGCAGCTCGTCGGTGAACACTGAAGCTTTCTTT
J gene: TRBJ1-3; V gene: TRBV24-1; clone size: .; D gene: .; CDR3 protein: CATSDGSDTIYF; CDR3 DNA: TGTGCCACCAGTGATGGGAGTGACACCATATATTTT
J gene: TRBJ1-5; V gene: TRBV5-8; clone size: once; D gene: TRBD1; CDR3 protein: CASSLGTGVSNQPQHF; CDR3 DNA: TGTGCCAGCAGCCTGGGAACAGGGGTTAGCAATCAGCCCCAGCATTTT
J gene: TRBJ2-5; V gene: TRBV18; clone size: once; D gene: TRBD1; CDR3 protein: CASSPTLIQGRQETQYF; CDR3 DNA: TGTGCCAGCTCACCCACATTAATACAGGGGCGTCAAGAGACCCAGTACTTC
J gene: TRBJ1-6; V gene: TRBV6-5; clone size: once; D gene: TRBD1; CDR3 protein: CASSTGQGAPLHF; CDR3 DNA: TGTGCCAGCAGTACAGGACAGGGCGCACCCCTCCACTTT
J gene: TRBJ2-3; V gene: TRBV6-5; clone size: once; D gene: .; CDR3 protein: CASSYAGSRGTDTQYF; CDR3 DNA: TGTGCCAGCAGTTACGCCGGAAGTCGGGGCACAGATACGCAGTATTTT
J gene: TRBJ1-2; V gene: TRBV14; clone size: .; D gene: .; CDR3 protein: CASSQDFLAAPNYGYTF; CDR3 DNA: TGTGCCAGCAGCCAAGATTTTTTGGCAGCCCCTAACTATGGCTACACCTTC
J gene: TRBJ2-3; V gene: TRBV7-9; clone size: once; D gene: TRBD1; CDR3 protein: CASSRGTGGTDTQYF; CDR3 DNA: TGTGCCAGCAGCCGCGGGACAGGGGGCACAGATACGCAGTATTTT
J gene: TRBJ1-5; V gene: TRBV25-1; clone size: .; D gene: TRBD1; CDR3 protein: CASSGTGGLGQPQHF; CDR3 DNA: TGTGCCAGCAGTGGAACAGGGGGTTTAGGTCAGCCCCAGCATTTT
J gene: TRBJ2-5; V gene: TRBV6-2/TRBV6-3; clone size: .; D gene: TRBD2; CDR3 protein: CASSYSSGGQTQYF; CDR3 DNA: TGTGCCAGCAGTTACTCTAGCGGGGGTCAGACCCAGTACTTC
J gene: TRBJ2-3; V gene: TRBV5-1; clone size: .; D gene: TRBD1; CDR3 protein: CASMRGQGTDTQYF; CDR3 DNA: TGCGCCAGCATGCGGGGACAGGGGACAGATACGCAGTATTTT